These 5 T cell receptor beta chains originate from one sample sequenced in a study of T cell responses to AZD1222 COVID-19 vaccine. Clones were read by immunoSEQ multiplex PCR, and TCRdb kept only the in-frame ones, dropping some. This sample yields approximately 160,000 clones, of which approximately 90% are seen a single time; approximately 2.3% belongs to the top ten. The sample here was peripheral blood, taken on day 0 of AZD1222 vaccination. All receptors come from an adult in good health.

J is TRBJ1-2 and V is TRBV5-5; maybe TRBD1 (5 bases). The germline CDR1 and CDR2 sequences are SGHKS and YYEKEE (reference sequence). The CDR3 extends over 15 amino acids. The ends were cut back, 1 base at V and 8 bases at J, with 18 bases in the middle. The CDR3 nucleotides read TGTGCCAGCAGCTTGATCGGGGCCGAGATGTTGGGCTACACCTTC. Protein product: CASSLIGAEMLGYTF.

The chain joins TRBV7-9 to TRBJ2-1, with TRBD2 identical over 14 bases. After removal of 1 base from V and 6 bases from J, the junction contained 5 bases not matched to a gene. From germline, CDR1 is SEHNR and CDR2 FQNEAQ (reference sequence). This CDR3 contains 17 residues. This CDR3 is CASSLVRLAGGVNEQFF. The CDR3 nucleotides are TGTGCCAGCAGCTTAGTAAGACTAGCGGGAGGGGTCAATGAGCAGTTCTTC. Full variable domain (rest looked up from reference TRBV7-9 and TRBJ2-1): DTGVSQNPRHKITKRGQNVTFRCDPISEHNRLYWYRQTLGQGPEFLTYFQNEAQLEKSRLLSDRFSAERPKGSFSTLEIQRTEQGDSAMYLCASSLVRLAGGVNEQFFGPGTRLTVL.

The CDR3 region has the DNA TGCAGCGTTGGACTAGCGGGCCACAATGAGCAGTTCTTC. Its translation: CSVGLAGHNEQFF. This chain uses TRBV29-1 with TRBJ2-1, with TRBD2 identical over 10 bases. Germline CDR1 is SQVTM and CDR2 is ANQGSEA. V lost 4 bases, J lost 5 bases, and 2 bases stayed unmatched. The CDR3 sequence is 13 residues long.

The rearrangement links TRBV4-2 to TRBJ1-1; tentatively, D is TRBD1 (6 bases). Germline V CDR1 and CDR2: LGHNA, YNFKEQ. The CDR3 length is 14 residues. Trimming took 0 bases from V and 4 from J, leaving 9 bases between them. The CDR3 here is CASSQDRGGTEAFF. The CDR3, as DNA: TGTGCCAGCAGCCAAGACAGGGGAGGCACTGAAGCTTTCTTT.

This clone was seen just once. The CDR3 region is CASSSEARAMSTEAFF. DNA of the CDR3: TGTGCCAGCAGCTCGGAGGCGAGGGCTATGAGCACTGAAGCTTTCTTT. This chain joins TRBV5-4 and TRBJ1-1; D is unresolved. The germline gives CDR1 SGHNT, CDR2 YYREEE (reference sequence). This CDR3 comprises 16 residues. V lost 3 bases, J lost 4 bases, and 19 bases lay in between.